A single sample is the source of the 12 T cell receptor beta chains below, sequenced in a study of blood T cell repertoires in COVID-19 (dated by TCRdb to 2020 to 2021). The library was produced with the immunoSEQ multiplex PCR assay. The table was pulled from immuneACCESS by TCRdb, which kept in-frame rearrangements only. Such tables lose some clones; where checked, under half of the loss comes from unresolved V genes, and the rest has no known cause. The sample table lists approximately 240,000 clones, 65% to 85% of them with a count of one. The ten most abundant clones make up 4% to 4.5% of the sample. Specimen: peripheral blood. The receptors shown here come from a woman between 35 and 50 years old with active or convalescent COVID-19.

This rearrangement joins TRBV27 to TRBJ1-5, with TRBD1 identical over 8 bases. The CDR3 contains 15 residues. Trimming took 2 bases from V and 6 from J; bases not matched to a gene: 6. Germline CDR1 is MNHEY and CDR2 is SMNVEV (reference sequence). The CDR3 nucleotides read TGTGCCAGCAGTTTAGCAGGGGGCGGTGGTCAGCCCCAGCATTTT. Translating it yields CASSLAGGGGQPQHF.

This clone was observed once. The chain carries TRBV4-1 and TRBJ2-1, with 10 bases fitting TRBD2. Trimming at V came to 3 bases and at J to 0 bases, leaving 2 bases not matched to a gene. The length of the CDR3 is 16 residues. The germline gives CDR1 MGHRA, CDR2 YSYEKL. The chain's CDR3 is CASSQSSGSSYNEQFF. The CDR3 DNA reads TGCGCCAGCAGCCAGTCTAGCGGGAGCTCCTACAATGAGCAGTTCTTC.

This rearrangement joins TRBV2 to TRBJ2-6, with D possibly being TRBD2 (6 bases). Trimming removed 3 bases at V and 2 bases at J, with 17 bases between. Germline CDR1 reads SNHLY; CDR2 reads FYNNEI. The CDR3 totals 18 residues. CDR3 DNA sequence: TGTGCCAGCAGTGACAGGAGGGGTTTCGGTACTGGGGCCAACGTCCTGACTTTC. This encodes CASSDRRGFGTGANVLTF.

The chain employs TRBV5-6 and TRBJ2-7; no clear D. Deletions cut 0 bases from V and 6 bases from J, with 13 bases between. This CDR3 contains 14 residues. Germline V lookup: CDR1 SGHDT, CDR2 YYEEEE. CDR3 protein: CASSLAVRLGEQYF. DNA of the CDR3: TGTGCCAGCAGCTTGGCCGTCAGGTTGGGCGAGCAGTACTTC. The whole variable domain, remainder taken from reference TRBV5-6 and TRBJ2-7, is DAGVTQSPTHLIKTRGQQVTLRCSPKSGHDTVSWYQQALGQGPQFIFQYYEEEERQRGNFPDRFSGHQFPNYSSELNVNALLLGDSALYLCASSLAVRLGEQYFGPGTRLTVT.

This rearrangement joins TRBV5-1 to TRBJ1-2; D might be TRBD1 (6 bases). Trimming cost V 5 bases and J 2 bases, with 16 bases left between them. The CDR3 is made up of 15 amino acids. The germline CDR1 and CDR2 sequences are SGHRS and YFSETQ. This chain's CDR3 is CASRTEQGPNYGYTF. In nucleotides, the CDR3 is TGCGCCAGCAGGACTGAACAGGGACCAAACTATGGCTACACCTTC.

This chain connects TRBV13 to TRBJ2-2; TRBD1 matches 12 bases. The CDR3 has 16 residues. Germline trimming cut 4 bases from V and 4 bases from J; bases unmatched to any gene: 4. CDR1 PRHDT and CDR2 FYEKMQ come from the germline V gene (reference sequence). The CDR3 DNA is TGTGCCAGCAGCTCCCGGGACAGGGGGCGCACCGGGGAGCTGTTTTTT. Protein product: CASSSRDRGRTGELFF.

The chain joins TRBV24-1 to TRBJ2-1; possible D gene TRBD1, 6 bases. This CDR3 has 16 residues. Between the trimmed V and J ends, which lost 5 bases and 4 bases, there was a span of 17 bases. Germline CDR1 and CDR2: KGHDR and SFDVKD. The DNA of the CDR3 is TGTGCCACCAGTGCCCTAACAGCGGACAGATACAATGAGCAGTTCTTC. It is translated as CATSALTADRYNEQFF.

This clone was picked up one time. CDR3 nucleotides: TGTGCCAGCAGCCTGGGGCGGGGGAACACTGAAGCTTTCTTT. It codes for CASSLGRGNTEAFF. The chain joins TRBV7-2 to TRBJ1-1; D may be TRBD1 (5 bases). Germline CDR1 SGHTA, CDR2 FQGNSA. V lost 5 bases, J lost 1 base, and 11 bases lay in between. The CDR3 extends over 14 amino acids. The full variable domain, rest sourced from reference TRBV7-2 and TRBJ1-1, is GAGVSQSPSNKVTEKGKDVELRCDPISGHTALYWYRQSLGQGLEFLIYFQGNSAPDKSGLPSDRFSAERTGGSVSTLTIQRTQQEDSAVYLCASSLGRGNTEAFFGQGTRLTVV.

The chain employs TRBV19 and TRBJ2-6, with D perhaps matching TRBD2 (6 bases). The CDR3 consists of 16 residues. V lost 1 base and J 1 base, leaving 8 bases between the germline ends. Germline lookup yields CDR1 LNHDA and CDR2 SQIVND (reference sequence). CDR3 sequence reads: CASSIGRGSGANVLTF. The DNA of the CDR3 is TGTGCCAGTAGTATAGGACGGGGGTCTGGGGCCAACGTCCTGACTTTC.

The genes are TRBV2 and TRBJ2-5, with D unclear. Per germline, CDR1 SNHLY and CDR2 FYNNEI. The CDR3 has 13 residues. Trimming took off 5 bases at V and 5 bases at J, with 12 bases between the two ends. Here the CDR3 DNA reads TGTGCCAGCAGTTCTATAACCGTGGAGACCCAGTACTTC. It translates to CASSSITVETQYF.

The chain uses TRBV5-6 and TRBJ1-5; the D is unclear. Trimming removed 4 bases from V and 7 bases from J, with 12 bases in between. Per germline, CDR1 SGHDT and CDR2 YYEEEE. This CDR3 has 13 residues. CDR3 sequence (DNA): TGTGCCAGCAGCCCGAGGTCTGGGCAGCCCCAGCATTTT. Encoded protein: CASSPRSGQPQHF.

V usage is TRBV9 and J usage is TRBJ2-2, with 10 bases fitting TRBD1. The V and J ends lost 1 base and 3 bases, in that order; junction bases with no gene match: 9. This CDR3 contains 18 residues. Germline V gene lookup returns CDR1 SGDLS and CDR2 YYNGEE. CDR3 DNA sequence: TGTGCCAGCAGCGTACCTCAGGGACAGGGGTTACACACCGGGGAGCTGTTTTTT. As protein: CASSVPQGQGLHTGELFF.